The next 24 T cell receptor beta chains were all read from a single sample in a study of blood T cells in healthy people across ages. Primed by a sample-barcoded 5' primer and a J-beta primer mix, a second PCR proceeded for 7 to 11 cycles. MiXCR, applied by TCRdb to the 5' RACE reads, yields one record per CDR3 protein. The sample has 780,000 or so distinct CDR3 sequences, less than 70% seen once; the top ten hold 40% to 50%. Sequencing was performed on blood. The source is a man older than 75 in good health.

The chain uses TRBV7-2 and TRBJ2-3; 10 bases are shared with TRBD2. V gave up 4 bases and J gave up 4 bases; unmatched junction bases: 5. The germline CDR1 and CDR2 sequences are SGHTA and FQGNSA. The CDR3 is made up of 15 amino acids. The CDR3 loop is CASSSIAGGPDTQYF. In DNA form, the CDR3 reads TGTGCCAGCAGCTCCATAGCGGGGGGTCCAGATACGCAGTATTTT. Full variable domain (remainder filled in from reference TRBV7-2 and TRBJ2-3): GAGVSQSPSNKVTEKGKDVELRCDPISGHTALYWYRQSLGQGLEFLIYFQGNSAPDKSGLPSDRFSAERTGGSVSTLTIQRTQQEDSAVYLCASSSIAGGPDTQYFGPGTRLTVL.

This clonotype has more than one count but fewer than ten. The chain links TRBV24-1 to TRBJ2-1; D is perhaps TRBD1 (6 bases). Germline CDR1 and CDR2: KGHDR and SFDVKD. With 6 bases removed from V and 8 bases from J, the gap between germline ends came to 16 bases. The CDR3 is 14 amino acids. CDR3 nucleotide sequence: TGTGCCACCAGTTTCAGAGGGGGTGGGGATGAGCAGTTCTTC. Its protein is CATSFRGGGDEQFF.

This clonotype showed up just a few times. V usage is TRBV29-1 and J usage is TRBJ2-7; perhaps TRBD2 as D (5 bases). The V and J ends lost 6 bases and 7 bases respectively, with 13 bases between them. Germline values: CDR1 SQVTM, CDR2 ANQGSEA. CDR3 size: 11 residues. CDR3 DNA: TGCAGCGTGGAACTAGATTTAGAGCAGTACTTC. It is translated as CSVELDLEQYF.

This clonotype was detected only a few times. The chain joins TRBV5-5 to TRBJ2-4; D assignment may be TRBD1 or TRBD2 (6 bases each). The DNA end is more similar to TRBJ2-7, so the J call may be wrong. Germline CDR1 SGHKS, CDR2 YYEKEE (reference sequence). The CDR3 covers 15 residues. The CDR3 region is CASSPGAAGVYEQYF. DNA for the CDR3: TGTGCCAGCAGCCCGGGGGCGGCAGGGGTCTACGAGCAGTACTTC.

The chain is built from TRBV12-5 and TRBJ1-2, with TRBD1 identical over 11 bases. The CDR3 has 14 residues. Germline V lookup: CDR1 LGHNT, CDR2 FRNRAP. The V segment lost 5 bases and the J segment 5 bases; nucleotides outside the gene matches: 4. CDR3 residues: CASGPRDRGYGYTF. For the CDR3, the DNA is TGTGCTAGTGGTCCCCGGGACAGGGGGTATGGCTACACCTTC.

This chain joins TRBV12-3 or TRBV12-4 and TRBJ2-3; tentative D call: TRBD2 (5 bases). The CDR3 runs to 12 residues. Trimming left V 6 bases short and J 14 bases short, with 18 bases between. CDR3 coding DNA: TGTGCCAGCAGAGCAACCGGGAAATACGCGTATTTT. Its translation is CASRATGKYAYF.

In DNA form, the CDR3 reads TGCAGTGCTAGAGATGTAGCGGGAAGCTCCTACGAGCAGTACTTC. The encoded protein is CSARDVAGSSYEQYF. The chain couples TRBV20-1 to TRBJ2-7, with 8 positions matching TRBD2. The CDR3 is 15 residues long. V trimming: 0 bases; J trimming: 0 bases; junction bases outside the gene matches: 4. Germline CDR1 reads DFQATT; CDR2 reads SNEGSKA (reference sequence).

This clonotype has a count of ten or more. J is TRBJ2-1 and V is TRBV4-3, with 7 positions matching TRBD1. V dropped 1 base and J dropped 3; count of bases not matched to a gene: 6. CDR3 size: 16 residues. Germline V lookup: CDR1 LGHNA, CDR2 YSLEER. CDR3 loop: CASSQGSTGIYNEQFF. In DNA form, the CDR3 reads TGCGCCAGCAGCCAAGGTTCGACAGGGATCTACAATGAGCAGTTCTTC.

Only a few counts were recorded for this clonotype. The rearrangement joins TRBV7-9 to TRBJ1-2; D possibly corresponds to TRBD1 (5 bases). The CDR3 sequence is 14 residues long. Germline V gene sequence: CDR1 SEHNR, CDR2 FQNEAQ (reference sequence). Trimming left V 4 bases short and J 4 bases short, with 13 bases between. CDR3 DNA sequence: TGTGCCAGCAGCTCCAGGGATCGGGGCTATGGCTACACCTTC. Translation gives CASSSRDRGYGYTF.

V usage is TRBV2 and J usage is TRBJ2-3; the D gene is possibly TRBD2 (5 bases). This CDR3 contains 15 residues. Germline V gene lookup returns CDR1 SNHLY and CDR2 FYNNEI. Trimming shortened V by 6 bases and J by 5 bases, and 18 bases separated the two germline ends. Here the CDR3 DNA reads TGTGCCAGCAGCCTCATGGGAGCCGTGGGAGATACGCAGTATTTT. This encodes CASSLMGAVGDTQYF.

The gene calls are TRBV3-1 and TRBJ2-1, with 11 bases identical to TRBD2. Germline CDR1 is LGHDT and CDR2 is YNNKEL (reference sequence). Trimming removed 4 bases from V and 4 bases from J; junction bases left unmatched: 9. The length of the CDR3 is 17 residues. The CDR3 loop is CASSPSTGTSGYNEQFF. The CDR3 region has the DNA TGTGCCAGCAGCCCGTCCACGGGGACTAGCGGATACAATGAGCAGTTCTTC.

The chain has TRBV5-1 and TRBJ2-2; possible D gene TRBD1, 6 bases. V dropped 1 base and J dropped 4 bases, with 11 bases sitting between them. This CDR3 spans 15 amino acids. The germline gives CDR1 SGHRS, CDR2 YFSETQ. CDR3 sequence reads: CASSLQGPGTGELFF. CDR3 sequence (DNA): TGCGCCAGCAGCTTGCAGGGGCCCGGCACCGGGGAGCTGTTTTTT.

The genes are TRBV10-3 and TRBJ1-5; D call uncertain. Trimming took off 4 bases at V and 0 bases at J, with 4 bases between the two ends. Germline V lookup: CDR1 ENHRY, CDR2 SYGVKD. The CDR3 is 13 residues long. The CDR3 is CAISGDSNQPQHF. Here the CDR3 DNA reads TGTGCCATCAGTGGGGATAGCAATCAGCCCCAGCATTTT.

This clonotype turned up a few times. This CDR3 reads CASSSSAQPQHF. The CDR3, as DNA: TGTGCCAGCAGCTCGTCGGCTCAGCCCCAGCATTTT. This sequence joins TRBV7-9 and TRBJ1-5; D unclear. CDR1 and CDR2 (germline): SEHNR, FQNEAQ (reference sequence). V was trimmed by 4 bases and J by 6 bases, leaving 7 bases between them. The CDR3 is 12 amino acids.

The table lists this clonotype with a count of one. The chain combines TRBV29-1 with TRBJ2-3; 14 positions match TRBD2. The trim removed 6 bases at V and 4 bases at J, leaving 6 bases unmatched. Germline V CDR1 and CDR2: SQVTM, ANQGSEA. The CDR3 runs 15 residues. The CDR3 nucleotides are TGCAGCGTCCAAGGGACTAGCGGGAGCCCAGATACGCAGTATTTT. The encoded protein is CSVQGTSGSPDTQYF.

Here the CDR3 reads CASSVVGTHYEQYF. CDR3 nucleotides: TGTGCCAGCAGCGTAGTAGGGACTCACTACGAGCAGTACTTC. V is TRBV7-2 and J is TRBJ2-7, with D maybe TRBD2 (6 bases). Germline V lookup: CDR1 SGHTA, CDR2 FQGNSA. V was trimmed by 5 bases and J by 3 bases, leaving 14 bases between them. The CDR3 length is 14 residues.

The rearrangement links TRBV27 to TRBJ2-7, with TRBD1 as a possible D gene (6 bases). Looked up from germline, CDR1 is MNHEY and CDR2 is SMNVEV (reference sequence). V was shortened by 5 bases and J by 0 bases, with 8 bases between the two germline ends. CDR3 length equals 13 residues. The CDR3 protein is CASSGQSSYEQYF. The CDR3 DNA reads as TGTGCCAGCAGTGGACAGAGCTCCTACGAGCAGTACTTC.

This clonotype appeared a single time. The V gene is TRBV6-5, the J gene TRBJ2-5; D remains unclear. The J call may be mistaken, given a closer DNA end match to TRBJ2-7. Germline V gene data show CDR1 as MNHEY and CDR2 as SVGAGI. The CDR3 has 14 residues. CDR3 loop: CASSYAPDYYEQYF. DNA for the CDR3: TGTGCCAGCAGTTACGCGCCAGATTACTACGAGCAGTACTTC.

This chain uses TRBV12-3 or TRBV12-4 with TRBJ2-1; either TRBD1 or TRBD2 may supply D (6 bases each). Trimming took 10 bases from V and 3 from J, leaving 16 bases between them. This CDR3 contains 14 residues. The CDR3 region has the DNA TGTGCCATCAAAGCGGAGGGGGTCTACAATGAGCAGTTCTTC. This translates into CAIKAEGVYNEQFF.

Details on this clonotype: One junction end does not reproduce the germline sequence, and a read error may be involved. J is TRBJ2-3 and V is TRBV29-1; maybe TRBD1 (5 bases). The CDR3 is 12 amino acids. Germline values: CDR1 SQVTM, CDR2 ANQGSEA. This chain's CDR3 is CSFEGAPDTQYF. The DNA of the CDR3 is TGCAGCTTTGAAGGGGCTCCAGATACGCAGTATTTT.

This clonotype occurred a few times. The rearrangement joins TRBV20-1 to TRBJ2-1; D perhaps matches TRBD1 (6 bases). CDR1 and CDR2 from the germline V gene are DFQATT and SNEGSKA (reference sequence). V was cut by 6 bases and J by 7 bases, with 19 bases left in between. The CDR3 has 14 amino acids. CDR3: CSASRAGETNEQFF. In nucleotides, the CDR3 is TGCAGTGCATCGAGGGCAGGGGAGACGAATGAGCAGTTCTTC.

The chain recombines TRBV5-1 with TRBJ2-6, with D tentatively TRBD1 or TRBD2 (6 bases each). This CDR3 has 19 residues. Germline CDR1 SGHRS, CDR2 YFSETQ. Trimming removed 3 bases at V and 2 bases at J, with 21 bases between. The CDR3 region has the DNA TGCGCCAGCAGCTGGACTACAGGGACGAAGAGGCCTGGGGCCAACGTCCTGACTTTC. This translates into CASSWTTGTKRPGANVLTF. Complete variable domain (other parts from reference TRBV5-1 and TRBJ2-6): KAGVTQTPRYLIKTRGQQVTLSCSPISGHRSVSWYQQTPGQGLQFLFEYFSETQRNKGNFPGRFSGRQFSNSRSEMNVSTLELGDSALYLCASSWTTGTKRPGANVLTFGAGSRLTVL.

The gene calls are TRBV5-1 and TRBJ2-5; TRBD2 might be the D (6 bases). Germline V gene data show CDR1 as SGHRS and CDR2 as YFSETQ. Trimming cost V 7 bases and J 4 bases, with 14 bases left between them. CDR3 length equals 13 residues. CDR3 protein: CASAPGGRETQYF. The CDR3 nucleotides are TGCGCCAGCGCCCCCGGGGGTCGAGAGACCCAGTACTTC.

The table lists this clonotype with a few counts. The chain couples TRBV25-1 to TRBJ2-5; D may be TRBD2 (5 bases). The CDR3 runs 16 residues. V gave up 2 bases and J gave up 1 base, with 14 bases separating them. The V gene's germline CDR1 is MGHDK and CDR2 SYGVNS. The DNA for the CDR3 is TGTGCCAGCAGTGAACACGGTGGGAGTTTCCAAGAGACCCAGTACTTC. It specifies CASSEHGGSFQETQYF. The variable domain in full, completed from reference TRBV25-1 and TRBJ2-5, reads EADIYQTPRYLVIGTGKKITLECSQTMGHDKMYWYQQDPGMELHLIHYSYGVNSTEKGDLSSESTVSRIRTEHFPLTLESARPSHTSQYLCASSEHGGSFQETQYFGPGTRLLVL.